This TCR beta chain was documented in a study of blood T cells in healthy people across ages. The study's findings and limits: Higher diversity, along with more naive CD4+ cells, distinguished long-lived donors from aged donors. PBMCs that were unsorted prevented a conclusive naive versus antigen-experienced comparison.

The V gene's germline CDR1 is SGHRS and CDR2 YFSETQ. The CDR3 totals 13 residues. Note on this clonotype: Antigen unknown. This could be a read error, since a much larger clone is one nucleotide away.

Total RNA, at least 6 micrograms per sample, came from PBMCs. The use of a sample-barcoded 5' primer and a J-beta primer mix characterized a second PCR of 7 to 11 cycles. In TCRdb, the 5' RACE reads were re-called with MiXCR into one record per CDR3 protein. The data show 1.5 million to 2 million distinct CDR3 sequences, 28% seen once. The rearrangement links TRBV5-1 to TRBJ2-4; a weak D match, TRBD1 (7 bases). The better agreement between TRBJ2-7 and the DNA end casts doubt on the J call. This clonotype was sampled from a woman younger than 45 in good health. Sequences were obtained from blood. Here the CDR3 DNA reads TGCGCCAGCAGCATCGACAGGGACTTCGAGCAGTACTTC. Translated, it gives CASSIDRDFEQYF.